Each of the 17 T cell receptor beta chains below was sequenced from the same sample in a study of neurological immune-mediated disorders (dated by TCRdb to about 2019). The method was 5' RACE. The reads were generated on an Illumina HiSeq 2500. TCRdb reran the public reads through fastp at Q25 and MiXCR, keeping productive beta chains. A single entry per CDR3 protein holds the most common genes and DNA from its merged rows. The sample table lists roughly 80,000 distinct CDR3 sequences, around a tenth of them with a count of one. The top ten clones comprise about 1.8% of the sample. The specimen was PBMCs. These receptors were obtained from a middle-aged man in good health.

This clonotype has a single count. V usage is TRBV7-2 and J usage is TRBJ1-1; perhaps TRBD1 as D (6 bases). Germline V gene lookup returns CDR1 SGHTA and CDR2 FQGNSA. The CDR3 length is 14 residues. V lost 4 bases to trimming and J lost 2 bases, with 11 bases between them. The CDR3 sequence is CASSSKGGNTEAFF. The CDR3 DNA follows: TGTGCCAGCAGCTCGAAAGGGGGAAACACTGAAGCTTTCTTT.

Worth noting for this clonotype: A much larger clonotype is one base distant, so this may be a read error. The chain combines TRBV5-5 with TRBJ1-6, with 9 bases aligning to TRBD1. Germline V gene data show CDR1 as SGHKS and CDR2 as YYEKEE (reference sequence). V shed 2 bases and J 10 bases; nucleotides not matched to a gene: 7. The CDR3 sequence is 15 residues long. CDR3 in amino acids: CASSFMGQGSSPLHF. CDR3 sequence (DNA): TGTGCCAGCAGCTTCATGGGACAGGGTTCCTCACCCCTCCACTTT.

The V and J genes are TRBV14 and TRBJ2-7, with 9 bases identical to TRBD1. CDR3 length: 17 residues. The V segment lost 5 bases and the J segment 3 bases; nucleotides outside the gene matches: 14. Looked up from germline, CDR1 is SGHDN and CDR2 is FVKESK. The CDR3 protein is CASSYLPNRGPNYEQYF. In nucleotides, the CDR3 is TGTGCCAGCAGCTACCTTCCTAACAGGGGGCCAAACTACGAGCAGTACTTC.

As for this clonotype: This clone may be a read error of a much larger clone one base away. The chain couples TRBV5-1 to TRBJ2-3; D not resolved. The CDR3 contains 16 residues. In germline, CDR1 is SGHRS, CDR2 YFSETQ. DNA for the CDR3: TGCACCAGCAGCTCAACCCTAGACCACAATATGGAAACGCAGTATTTT. Translating it yields CTSSSTLDHNMETQYF.

The sample holds a few counts of this clonotype. The chain links TRBV7-9 to TRBJ1-2; 7 bases match TRBD1. The CDR3 is made up of 12 amino acids. Germline loops: CDR1 SEHNR, CDR2 FQNEAQ (reference sequence). Losses at the gene ends were 5 bases for V and 8 bases for J; bases not matched to a gene: 5. The CDR3 is CASSPWTGGYTF. CDR3 in DNA: TGTGCCAGCAGCCCTTGGACAGGAGGCTACACCTTC.

In its sample, this clonotype was seen many times. The V call is TRBV5-1, the J call TRBJ2-5, with 10 nucleotides matching TRBD1. Germline lookup yields CDR1 SGHRS and CDR2 YFSETQ. The CDR3 loop spans 18 amino acids. Unmatched junction bases numbered 11, after V lost 2 bases and J lost 1 base. In DNA, the CDR3 is TGCGCCAGCAGCTTCGGGTTTGGGGACAGGGGACGCCAAGAGACCCAGTACTTC. Encoded protein: CASSFGFGDRGRQETQYF.

This clonotype has only a few counts. The chain has TRBV3-1 and TRBJ2-5, with D tentatively TRBD2 (5 bases). The CDR3 loop spans 15 amino acids. Germline values: CDR1 LGHDT, CDR2 YNNKEL (reference sequence). V gave up 4 bases and J gave up 2 bases, with 14 bases separating them. CDR3 region: CASSPTISNQETQYF. CDR3 coding DNA: TGTGCCAGCAGCCCGACTATCTCGAATCAAGAGACCCAGTACTTC.

This clonotype was counted many times. The V gene is TRBV18, the J gene TRBJ2-7; weak D call: TRBD2 (6 bases). V was clipped by 1 base and J by 4 bases, with 11 bases between them. The CDR3 runs to 14 residues. Germline assignment: CDR1 KGHSH and CDR2 LQKENI. The CDR3: CASSPRRDWYEQYF. CDR3 sequence (DNA): TGTGCCAGCTCACCACGGCGGGACTGGTACGAGCAGTACTTC.

This clonotype showed up many times. The chain couples TRBV5-6 to TRBJ1-5; possible D gene TRBD1, 5 bases. CDR3 length: 14 amino acids. V gave up 4 bases and J gave up 2 bases, with 10 bases separating them. CDR1 and CDR2 from the germline V gene are SGHDT and YYEEEE. The DNA for the CDR3 is TGTGCCAGCAGCCCGTGGGGGGGCAATCAGCCCCAGCATTTT. Amino acids: CASSPWGGNQPQHF.

This clonotype showed up many times. The J gene is TRBJ1-3, the V gene TRBV5-1, with unresolved D. The ends were cut back, 2 bases at V and 0 bases at J, with 15 bases in the middle. This CDR3 comprises 17 residues. Germline V gives CDR1 SGHRS, CDR2 YFSETQ. The CDR3 DNA is TGCGCCAGCAGCTTCGTACCCCAAGAGAACTCTGGAAACACCATATATTTT. Its protein product is CASSFVPQENSGNTIYF.

There are many counts of this clonotype. This sequence joins TRBV7-9 and TRBJ1-5; D ambiguous. Trimming left V 5 bases short and J 0 bases short, with 11 bases between. The germline gives CDR1 SEHNR, CDR2 FQNEAQ (reference sequence). This CDR3 region has 15 residues. The chain's CDR3 is CASSPPGDSNQPQHF. The CDR3 bases are TGTGCCAGCAGCCCCCCTGGGGATAGCAATCAGCCCCAGCATTTT.

This clonotype was observed at least ten times. The chain joins TRBV20-1 to TRBJ2-1; TRBD2 is a possible D gene (5 bases). The CDR3 is 13 residues long. Germline loops: CDR1 DFQATT, CDR2 SNEGSKA (reference sequence). V was trimmed by 6 bases and J by 4 bases, leaving 13 bases between them. The CDR3 here is CSARTGLYNEQFF. The DNA for the CDR3 is TGCAGTGCCCGGACTGGATTGTACAATGAGCAGTTCTTC.

Many counts were recorded for this clonotype. V is TRBV12-3 or TRBV12-4 and J is TRBJ2-5; TRBD2 agrees at 13 bases. V trimming: 5 bases; J trimming: 2 bases; junction bases outside the gene matches: 5. The CDR3 has 16 residues. Here the CDR3 DNA reads TGTGCCAGCAGTCGACTAGCGGGGGGACTACAAGAGACCCAGTACTTC. It encodes CASSRLAGGLQETQYF.

This clonotype has a count of ten or more. V usage is TRBV7-2 and J usage is TRBJ2-2, with D perhaps matching TRBD2 (6 bases). Germline V gives CDR1 SGHTA, CDR2 FQGNSA. Trimming removed 4 bases at V and 3 bases at J, with 15 bases between. This CDR3 has 16 residues. Here the CDR3 reads CASSSRDSRDTGELFF. The CDR3 coding sequence is TGTGCCAGCAGCTCCCGGGACTCCCGTGACACCGGGGAGCTGTTTTTT.

The V gene is TRBV10-2, the J gene TRBJ1-1, with D unresolved. V lost 8 bases and J 1 base, leaving 14 bases between the germline ends. There are 14 residues in the CDR3. The V gene's germline CDR1 is WSHSY and CDR2 SAAADI. The CDR3 DNA reads as TGCGCCAGCCTGGAGCGACGAGCGAACACTGAAGCTTTCTTT. This translates into CASLERRANTEAFF.

This clonotype was picked up many times. The genes are TRBV29-1 and TRBJ1-1, with D unresolved. V was clipped by 2 bases and J by 1 base, with 11 bases between them. The CDR3 spans 14 residues. Per germline, CDR1 SQVTM and CDR2 ANQGSEA. Written as DNA, the CDR3 is TGCAGCGTTGAAAGGATCGTTCAGAACACTGAAGCTTTCTTT. Translating gives CSVERIVQNTEAFF.

V and J are TRBV6-1 and TRBJ2-5; D is unresolved. V dropped 5 bases and J dropped 5 bases, with 18 bases sitting between them. This CDR3 is 15 amino acids long. CDR1 and CDR2 (germline): MNHNS, SASEGT. CDR3 protein: CASSISITVSETQYF. In DNA form, the CDR3 reads TGTGCCAGCAGTATAAGCATCACAGTTTCCGAGACCCAGTACTTC.